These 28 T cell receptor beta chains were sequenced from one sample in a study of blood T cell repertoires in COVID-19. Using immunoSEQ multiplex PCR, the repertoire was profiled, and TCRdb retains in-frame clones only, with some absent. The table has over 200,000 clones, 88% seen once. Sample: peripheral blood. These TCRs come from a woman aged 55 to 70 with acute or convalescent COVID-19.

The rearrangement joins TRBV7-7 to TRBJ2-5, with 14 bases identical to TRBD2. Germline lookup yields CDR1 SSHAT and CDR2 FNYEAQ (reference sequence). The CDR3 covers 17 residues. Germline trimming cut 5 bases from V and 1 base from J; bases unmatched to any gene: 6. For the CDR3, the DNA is TGTGCCAGCAGCCTCCGGACTAGCGGGAGGCTCCAAGAGACCCAGTACTTC. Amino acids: CASSLRTSGRLQETQYF.

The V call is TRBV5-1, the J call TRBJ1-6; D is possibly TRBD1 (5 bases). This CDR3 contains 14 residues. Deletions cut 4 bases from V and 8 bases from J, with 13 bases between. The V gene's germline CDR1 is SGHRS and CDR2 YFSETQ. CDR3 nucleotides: TGCGCCAGCAGCCTCCAGGGTGCAGATTCACCCCTCCACTTT. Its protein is CASSLQGADSPLHF.

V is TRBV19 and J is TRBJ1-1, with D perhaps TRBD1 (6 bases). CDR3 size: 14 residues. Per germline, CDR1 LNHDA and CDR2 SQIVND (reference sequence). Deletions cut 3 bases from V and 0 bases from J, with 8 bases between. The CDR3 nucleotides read TGTGCCAGTAGTATGGGACAAATGAACACTGAAGCTTTCTTT. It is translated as CASSMGQMNTEAFF.

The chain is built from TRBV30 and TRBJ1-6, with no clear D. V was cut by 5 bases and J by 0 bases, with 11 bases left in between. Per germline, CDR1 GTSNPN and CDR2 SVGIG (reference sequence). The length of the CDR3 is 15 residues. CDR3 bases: TGTGCCTGGCGAAGTAGGAGCTCCTATAATTCACCCCTCCACTTT. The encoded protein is CAWRSRSSYNSPLHF.

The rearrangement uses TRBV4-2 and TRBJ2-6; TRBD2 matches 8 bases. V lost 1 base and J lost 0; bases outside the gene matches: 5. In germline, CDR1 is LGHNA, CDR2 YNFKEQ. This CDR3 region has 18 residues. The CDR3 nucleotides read TGTGCCAGCAGCCAAGGAGTCGGGGGGGGCTCTGGGGCCAACGTCCTGACTTTC. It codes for CASSQGVGGGSGANVLTF.

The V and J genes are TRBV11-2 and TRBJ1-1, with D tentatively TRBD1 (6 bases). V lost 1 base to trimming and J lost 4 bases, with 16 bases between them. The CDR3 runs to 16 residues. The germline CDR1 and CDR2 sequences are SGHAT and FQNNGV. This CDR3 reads CASSLGLGRGSTEAFF. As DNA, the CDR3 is TGTGCCAGCAGCTTAGGGTTGGGCAGGGGCAGCACTGAAGCTTTCTTT.

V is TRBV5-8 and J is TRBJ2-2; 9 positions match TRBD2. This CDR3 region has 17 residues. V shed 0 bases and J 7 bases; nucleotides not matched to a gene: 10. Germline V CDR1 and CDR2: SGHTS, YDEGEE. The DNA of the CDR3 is TGTGCCAGCAGCTTGGATCTGAGCGGGAGGTCGGGCGGGGAGCTGTTTTTT. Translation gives CASSLDLSGRSGGELFF.

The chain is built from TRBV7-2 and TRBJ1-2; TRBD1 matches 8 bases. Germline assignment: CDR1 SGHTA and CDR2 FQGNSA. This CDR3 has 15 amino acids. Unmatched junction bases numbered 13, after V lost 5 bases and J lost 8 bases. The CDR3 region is CASSIRSGGQEGYTF. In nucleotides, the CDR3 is TGTGCCAGCAGCATCAGATCAGGGGGCCAGGAGGGCTACACCTTC.

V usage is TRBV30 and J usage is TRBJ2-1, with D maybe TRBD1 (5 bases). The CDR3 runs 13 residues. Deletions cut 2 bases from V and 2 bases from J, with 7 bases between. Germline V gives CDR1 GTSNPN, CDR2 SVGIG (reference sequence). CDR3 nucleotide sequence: TGTGCCTGGAGTAAACAGGCCTACAATGAGCAGTTCTTC. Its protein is CAWSKQAYNEQFF.

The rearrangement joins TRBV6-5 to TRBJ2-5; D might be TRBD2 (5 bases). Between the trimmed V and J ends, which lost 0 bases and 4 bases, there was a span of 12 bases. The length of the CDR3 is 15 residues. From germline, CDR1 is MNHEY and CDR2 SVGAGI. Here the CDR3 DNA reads TGTGCCAGCAGTTACTCGTCGGGAAATCGAGAGACCCAGTACTTC. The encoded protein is CASSYSSGNRETQYF.

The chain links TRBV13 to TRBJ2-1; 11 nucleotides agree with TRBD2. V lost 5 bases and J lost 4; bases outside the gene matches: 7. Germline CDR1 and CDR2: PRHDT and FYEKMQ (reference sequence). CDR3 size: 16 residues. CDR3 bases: TGTGCCAGCAGCGGCGCCGGGACTAGCGGATACAATGAGCAGTTCTTC. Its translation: CASSGAGTSGYNEQFF.

The CDR3 DNA follows: TGTGCCAGGACCCGGGGGGGAATGGAAGATAGCAATCAGCCCCAGCATTTT. Residues: CARTRGGMEDSNQPQHF. The chain couples TRBV3-1 (or the pseudogene TRBV3-2) to TRBJ1-5; tentative D call: TRBD1 (5 bases). CDR3 length equals 17 residues. Germline V gene data show CDR1 as LGHDT and CDR2 as YNNKEL (reference sequence). The V gene lost 9 bases and the J gene lost 0 bases, with 21 bases spanning the gap.

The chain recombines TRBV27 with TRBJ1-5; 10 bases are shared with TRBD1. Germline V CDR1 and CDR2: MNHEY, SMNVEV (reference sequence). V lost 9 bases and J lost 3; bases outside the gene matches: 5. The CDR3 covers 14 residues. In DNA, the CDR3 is TGTGCCAGTAGGGACAGGGGATCCAATCAGCCCCAGCATTTT. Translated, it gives CASRDRGSNQPQHF.

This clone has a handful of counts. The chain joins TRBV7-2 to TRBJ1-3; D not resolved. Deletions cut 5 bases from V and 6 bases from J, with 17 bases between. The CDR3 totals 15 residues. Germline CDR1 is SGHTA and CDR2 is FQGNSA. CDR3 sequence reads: CASSPHWGGENTIYF. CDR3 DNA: TGTGCCAGCAGCCCACACTGGGGAGGTGAAAACACCATATATTTT.

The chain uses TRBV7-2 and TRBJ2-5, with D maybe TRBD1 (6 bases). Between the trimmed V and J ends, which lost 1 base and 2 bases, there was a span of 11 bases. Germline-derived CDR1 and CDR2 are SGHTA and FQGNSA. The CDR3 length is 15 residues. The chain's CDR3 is CASSLGGPVQETQYF. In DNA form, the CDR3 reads TGTGCCAGCAGCTTAGGGGGGCCAGTACAAGAGACCCAGTACTTC.

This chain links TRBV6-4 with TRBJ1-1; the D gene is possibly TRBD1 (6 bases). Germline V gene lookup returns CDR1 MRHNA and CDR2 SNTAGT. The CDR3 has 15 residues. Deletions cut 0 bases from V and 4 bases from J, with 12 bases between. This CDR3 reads CASSDSGGAGTEAFF. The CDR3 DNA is TGTGCCAGCAGTGACTCGGGGGGGGCGGGCACTGAAGCTTTCTTT.

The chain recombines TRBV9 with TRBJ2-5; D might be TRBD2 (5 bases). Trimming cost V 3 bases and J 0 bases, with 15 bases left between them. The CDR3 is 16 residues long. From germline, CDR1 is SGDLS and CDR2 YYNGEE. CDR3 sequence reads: CASSAPGRRNQETQYF. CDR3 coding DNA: TGTGCCAGCAGCGCCCCAGGACGGAGGAACCAAGAGACCCAGTACTTC.

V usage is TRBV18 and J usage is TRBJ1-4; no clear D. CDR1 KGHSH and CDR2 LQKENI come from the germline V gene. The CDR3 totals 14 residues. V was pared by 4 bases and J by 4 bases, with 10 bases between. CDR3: CASSRQEVNEKLFF. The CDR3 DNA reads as TGTGCCAGCTCACGACAAGAAGTTAATGAAAAACTGTTTTTT.

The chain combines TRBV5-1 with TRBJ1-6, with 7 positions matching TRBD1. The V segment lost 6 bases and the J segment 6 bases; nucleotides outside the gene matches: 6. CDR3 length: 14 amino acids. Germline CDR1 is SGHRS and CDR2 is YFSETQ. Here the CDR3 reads CASNPGQLNSPLHF. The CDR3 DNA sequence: TGCGCCAGCAACCCGGGACAGCTTAATTCACCCCTCCACTTT.

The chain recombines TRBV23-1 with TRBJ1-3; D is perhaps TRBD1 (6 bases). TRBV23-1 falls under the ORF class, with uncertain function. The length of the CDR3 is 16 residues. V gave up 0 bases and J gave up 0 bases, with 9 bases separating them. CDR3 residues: CASSQSGQSSGNTIYF. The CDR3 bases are TGCGCCAGCAGTCAATCAGGACAGAGCTCTGGAAACACCATATATTTT.

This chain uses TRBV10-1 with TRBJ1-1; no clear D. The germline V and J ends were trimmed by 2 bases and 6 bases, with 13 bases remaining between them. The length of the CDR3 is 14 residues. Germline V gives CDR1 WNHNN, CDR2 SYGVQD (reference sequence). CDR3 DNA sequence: TGCGCCAGCAGTGAGCACCTGGGAGTATCTGAAGCTTTCTTT. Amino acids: CASSEHLGVSEAFF.

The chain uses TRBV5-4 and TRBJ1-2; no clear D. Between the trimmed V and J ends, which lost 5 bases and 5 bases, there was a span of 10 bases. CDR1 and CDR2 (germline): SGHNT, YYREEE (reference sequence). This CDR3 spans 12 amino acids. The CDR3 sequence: CASSSNFYGYTF. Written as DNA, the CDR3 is TGTGCCAGCAGTAGCAATTTTTATGGCTACACCTTC.

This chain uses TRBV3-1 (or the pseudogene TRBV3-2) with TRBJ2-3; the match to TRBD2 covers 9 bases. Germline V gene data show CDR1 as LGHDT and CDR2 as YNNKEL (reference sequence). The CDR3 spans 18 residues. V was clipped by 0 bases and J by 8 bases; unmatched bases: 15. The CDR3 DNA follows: TGTGCCAGCAGCCAAGATGGGTCTAGCGGGGTGAAAGGTGGTACGCAGTATTTT. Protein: CASSQDGSSGVKGGTQYF.

CDR3 in DNA: TGTGCCAGCCGAGGACAGGGGGGTAACACCGGGGAGCTGTTTTTT. Residues: CASRGQGGNTGELFF. The chain is built from TRBV28 and TRBJ2-2; 10 nucleotides line up with TRBD1. CDR3 length: 15 amino acids. With 8 bases clipped from V and 2 bases from J, the junction kept 5 bases outside the gene matches. Germline V gene lookup returns CDR1 MDHEN and CDR2 SYDVKM.

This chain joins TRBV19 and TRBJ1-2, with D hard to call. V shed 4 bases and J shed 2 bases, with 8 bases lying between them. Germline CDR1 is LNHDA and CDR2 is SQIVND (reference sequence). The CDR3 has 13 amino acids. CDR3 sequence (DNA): TGTGCCAGTAGTAACGACGGGAACTATGGCTACACCTTC. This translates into CASSNDGNYGYTF. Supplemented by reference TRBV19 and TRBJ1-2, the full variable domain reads DGGITQSPKYLFRKEGQNVTLSCEQNLNHDAMYWYRQDPGQGLRLIYYSQIVNDFQKGDIAEGYSVSREKKESFPLTVTSAQKNPTAFYLCASSNDGNYGYTFGSGTRLTVV.

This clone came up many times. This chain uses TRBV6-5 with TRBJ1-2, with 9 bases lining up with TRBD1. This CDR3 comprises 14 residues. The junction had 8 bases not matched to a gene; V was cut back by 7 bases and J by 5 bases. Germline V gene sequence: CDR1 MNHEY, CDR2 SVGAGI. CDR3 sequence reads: CASTRQGGLYGYTF. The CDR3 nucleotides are TGTGCCAGCACCCGACAGGGGGGGTTGTATGGCTACACCTTC.

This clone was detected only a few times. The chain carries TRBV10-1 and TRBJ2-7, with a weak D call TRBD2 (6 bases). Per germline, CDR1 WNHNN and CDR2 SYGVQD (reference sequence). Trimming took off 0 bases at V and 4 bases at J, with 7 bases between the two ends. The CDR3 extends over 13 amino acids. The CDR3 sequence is CASSESGGYEQYF. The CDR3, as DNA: TGCGCCAGCAGTGAGTCGGGGGGATACGAGCAGTACTTC.

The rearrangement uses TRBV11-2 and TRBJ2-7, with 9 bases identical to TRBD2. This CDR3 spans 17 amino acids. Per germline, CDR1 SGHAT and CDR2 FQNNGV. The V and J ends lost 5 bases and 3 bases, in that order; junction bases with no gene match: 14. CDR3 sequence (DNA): TGTGCCAGCAGCCCGGCCGGGACTAGCATAGCTAGCTACGAGCAGTACTTC. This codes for CASSPAGTSIASYEQYF.